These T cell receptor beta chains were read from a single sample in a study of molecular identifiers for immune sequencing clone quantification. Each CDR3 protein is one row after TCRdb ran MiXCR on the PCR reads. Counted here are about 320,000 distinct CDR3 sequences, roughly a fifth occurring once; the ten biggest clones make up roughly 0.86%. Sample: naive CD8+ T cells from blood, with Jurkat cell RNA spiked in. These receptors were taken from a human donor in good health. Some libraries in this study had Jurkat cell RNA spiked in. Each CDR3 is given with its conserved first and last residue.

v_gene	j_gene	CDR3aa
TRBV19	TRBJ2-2	CASSIPGAGSTGELFF
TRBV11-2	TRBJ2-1	CASSLVWTSVGGSYNEQFF
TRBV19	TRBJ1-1	CASSLGLSEAFF
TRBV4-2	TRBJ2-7	CASSQEVRLAGTSYEQYF
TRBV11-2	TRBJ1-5	CASSSGQYSNQPQHF
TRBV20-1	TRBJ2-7	CSAPRGTSGEELYEQYF
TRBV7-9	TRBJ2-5	CASSHVGEAEETQYF
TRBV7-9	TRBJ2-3	CASSPRTGIGTDTQCF
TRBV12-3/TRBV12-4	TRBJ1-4	CASRVGLGEKLFF
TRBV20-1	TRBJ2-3	CSARDWTSLSTDTQYF
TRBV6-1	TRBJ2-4	CASSEWTGGVIQYF
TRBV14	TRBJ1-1	CASSQDLGRGSTEAFF
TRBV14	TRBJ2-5	CASSPDLQETQYF
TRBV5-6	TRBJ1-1	CASSLWPGAEAFF
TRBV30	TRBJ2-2	CAWSSVSGTGELFF
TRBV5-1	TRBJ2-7	CASSTDRGYYEQYF
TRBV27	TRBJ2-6	CASSFSSLSGANVLTF
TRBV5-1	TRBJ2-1	CASSLGGAGGPNEQFF
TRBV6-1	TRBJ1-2	CASSEWDGRGYGYTF
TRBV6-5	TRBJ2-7	CASSYQTGGFGDEQYF
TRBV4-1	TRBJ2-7	CASSQTAGGMYEQYF
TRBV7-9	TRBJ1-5	CASSSYFGQSNQPQHF
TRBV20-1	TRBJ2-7	CSARERGTYEQYF
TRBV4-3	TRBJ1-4	CASSQGMGEELFF
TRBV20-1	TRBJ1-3	CSARGPGGPGNTIYF
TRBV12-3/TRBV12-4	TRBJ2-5	CASTLTSGRPPGPQETQYF
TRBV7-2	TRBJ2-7	CASSLQSGGYYEQYF
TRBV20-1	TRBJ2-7	CSARVSGIASYEQYF
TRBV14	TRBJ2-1	CASSQGHGVGNEQFF
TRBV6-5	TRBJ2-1	CASIRGDGEQFF
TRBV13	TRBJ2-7	CASSLGSGPQSPYEQYF
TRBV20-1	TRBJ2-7	CSARGTSGSAEQYF
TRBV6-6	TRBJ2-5	CASSYGSETQYF
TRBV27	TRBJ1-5	CASSEINQPQHF
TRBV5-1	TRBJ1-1	CASSRDSPDPEAFF
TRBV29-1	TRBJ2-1	CSVDVGDVYNEQFF
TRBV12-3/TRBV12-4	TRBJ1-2	CASSPPGQPSYTF
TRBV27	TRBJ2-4	CASSFGGPARAKNIQYF
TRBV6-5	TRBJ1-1	CASSYGAGVEAFF
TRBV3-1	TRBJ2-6	CASSQGGAGANVLTF
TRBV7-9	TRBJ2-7	CASTRDESSYEQYF
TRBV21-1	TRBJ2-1	CASSRAGTGVGEQLF
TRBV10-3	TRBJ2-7	CAIRLGTGRPSEQYF
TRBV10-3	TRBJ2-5	CAISDLGLGFQETQYF
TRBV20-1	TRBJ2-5	CSAGGSGRQETQYF